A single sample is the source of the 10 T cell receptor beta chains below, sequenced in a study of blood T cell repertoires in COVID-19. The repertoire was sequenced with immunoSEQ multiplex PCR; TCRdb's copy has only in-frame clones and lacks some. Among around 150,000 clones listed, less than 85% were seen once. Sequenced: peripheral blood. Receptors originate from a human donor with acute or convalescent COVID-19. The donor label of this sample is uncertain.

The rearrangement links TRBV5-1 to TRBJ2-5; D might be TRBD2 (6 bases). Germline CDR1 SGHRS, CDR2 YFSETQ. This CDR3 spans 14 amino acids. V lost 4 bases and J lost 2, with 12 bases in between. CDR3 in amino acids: CASSVGLKQETQYF. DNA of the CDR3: TGCGCCAGCAGCGTAGGACTAAAACAAGAGACCCAGTACTTC.

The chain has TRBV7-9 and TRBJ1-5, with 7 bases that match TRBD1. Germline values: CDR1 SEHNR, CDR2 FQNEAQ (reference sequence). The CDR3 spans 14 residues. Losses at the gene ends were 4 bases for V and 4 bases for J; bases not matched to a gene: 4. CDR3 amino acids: CASSYQGVNQPQHF. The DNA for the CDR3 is TGTGCCAGCAGCTACCAGGGGGTGAATCAGCCCCAGCATTTT.

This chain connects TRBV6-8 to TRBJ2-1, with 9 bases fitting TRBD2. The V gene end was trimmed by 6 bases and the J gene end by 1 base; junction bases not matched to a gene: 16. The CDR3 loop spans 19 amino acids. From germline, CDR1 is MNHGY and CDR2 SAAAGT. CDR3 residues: CASSPPRSGGTLSYNEQFF. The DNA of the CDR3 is TGTGCCAGCAGCCCTCCTCGGAGCGGGGGGACACTTTCCTACAATGAGCAGTTCTTC.

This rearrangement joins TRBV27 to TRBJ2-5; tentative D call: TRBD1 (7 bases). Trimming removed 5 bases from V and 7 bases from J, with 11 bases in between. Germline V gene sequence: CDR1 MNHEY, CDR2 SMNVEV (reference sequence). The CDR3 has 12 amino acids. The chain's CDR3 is CASSPQGGTQYF. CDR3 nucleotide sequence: TGTGCCAGCAGTCCCCAGGGGGGGACCCAGTACTTC.

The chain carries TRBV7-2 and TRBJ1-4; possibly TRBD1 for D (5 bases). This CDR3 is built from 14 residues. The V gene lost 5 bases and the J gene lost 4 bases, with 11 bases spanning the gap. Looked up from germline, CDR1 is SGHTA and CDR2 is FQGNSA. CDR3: CASSPQGFNEKLFF. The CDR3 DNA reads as TGTGCCAGCAGCCCTCAGGGATTTAATGAAAAACTGTTTTTT.

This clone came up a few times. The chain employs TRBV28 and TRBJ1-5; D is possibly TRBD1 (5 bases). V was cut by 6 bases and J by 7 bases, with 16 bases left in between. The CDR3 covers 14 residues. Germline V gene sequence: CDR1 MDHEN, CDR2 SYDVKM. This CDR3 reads CASSLFGTRQPQHF. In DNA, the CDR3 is TGTGCCAGCAGCCTTTTTGGGACTCGGCAGCCCCAGCATTTT.

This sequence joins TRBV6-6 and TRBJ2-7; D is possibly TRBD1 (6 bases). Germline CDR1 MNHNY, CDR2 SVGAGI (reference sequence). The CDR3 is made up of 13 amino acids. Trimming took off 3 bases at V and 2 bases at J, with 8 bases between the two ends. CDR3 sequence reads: CASSYQGTYEQYF. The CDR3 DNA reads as TGTGCCAGCAGTTATCAGGGGACCTACGAGCAGTACTTC.

The CDR3 sequence is CASSVWGLAGEATDTQYF. The CDR3 DNA sequence: TGTGCCAGCAGCGTATGGGGACTAGCGGGGGAAGCCACAGATACGCAGTATTTT. This chain joins TRBV9 and TRBJ2-3, with 14 bases identical to TRBD2. The CDR3 length is 18 residues. Germline V gene sequence: CDR1 SGDLS, CDR2 YYNGEE. V lost 1 base, J lost 2 bases, and 6 bases stayed unmatched.

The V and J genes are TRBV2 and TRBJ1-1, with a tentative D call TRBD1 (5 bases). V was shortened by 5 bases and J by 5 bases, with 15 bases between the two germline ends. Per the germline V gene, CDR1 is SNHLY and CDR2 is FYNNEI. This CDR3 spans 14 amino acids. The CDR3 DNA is TGTGCCAGCAGTAGACAGAGGCCGAAGACTGAAGCTTTCTTT. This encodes CASSRQRPKTEAFF.

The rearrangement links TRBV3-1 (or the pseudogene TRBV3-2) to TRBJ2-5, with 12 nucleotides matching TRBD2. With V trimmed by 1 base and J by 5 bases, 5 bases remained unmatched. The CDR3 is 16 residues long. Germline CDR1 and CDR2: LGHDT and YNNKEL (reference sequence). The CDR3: CASSQVLAGGRETQYF. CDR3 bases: TGTGCCAGCAGCCAAGTCCTAGCGGGGGGGCGCGAGACCCAGTACTTC.